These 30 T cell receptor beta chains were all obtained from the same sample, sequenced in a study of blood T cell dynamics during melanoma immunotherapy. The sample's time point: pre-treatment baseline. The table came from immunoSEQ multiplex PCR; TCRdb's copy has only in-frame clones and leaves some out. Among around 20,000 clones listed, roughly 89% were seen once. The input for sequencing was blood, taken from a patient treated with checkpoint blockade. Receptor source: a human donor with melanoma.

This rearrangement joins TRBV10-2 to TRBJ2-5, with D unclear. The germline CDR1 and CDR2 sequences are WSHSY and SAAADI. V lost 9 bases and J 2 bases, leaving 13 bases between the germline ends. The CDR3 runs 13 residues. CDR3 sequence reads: CASALTRQETQYF. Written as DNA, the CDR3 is TGCGCCAGTGCTTTGACCCGACAAGAGACCCAGTACTTC.

The DNA of the CDR3 is TGTGCCAGCAGCTTAAATAGCGGGGGAACCTACGAGCAGTACTTC. Translating it yields CASSLNSGGTYEQYF. This chain connects TRBV11-3 to TRBJ2-7; TRBD2 aligns across 9 bases. V lost 2 bases to trimming and J lost 2 bases; unmatched junction nucleotides: 4. Per germline, CDR1 SGHNT and CDR2 YENEEA. The CDR3 is 15 amino acids.

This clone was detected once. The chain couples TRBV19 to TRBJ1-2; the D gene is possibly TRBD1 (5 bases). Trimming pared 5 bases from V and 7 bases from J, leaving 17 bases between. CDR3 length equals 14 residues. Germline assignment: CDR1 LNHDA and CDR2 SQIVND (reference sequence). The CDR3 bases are TGTGCCAGTAGTTTGGGCCGCCTGGGGGTTGGCTACACCTTC. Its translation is CASSLGRLGVGYTF.

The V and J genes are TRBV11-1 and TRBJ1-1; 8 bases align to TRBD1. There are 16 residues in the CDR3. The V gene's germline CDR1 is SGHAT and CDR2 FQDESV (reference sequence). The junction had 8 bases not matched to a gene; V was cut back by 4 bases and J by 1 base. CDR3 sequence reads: CASSSPRTGGNTEAFF. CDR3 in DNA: TGTGCCAGCAGCTCTCCCCGTACAGGGGGGAACACTGAAGCTTTCTTT. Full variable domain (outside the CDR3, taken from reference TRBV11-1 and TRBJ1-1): EAEVAQSPRYKITEKSQAVAFWCDPISGHATLYWYRQILGQGPELLVQFQDESVVDDSQLPKDRFSAERLKGVDSTLKIQPAELGDSAMYLCASSSPRTGGNTEAFFGQGTRLTVV.

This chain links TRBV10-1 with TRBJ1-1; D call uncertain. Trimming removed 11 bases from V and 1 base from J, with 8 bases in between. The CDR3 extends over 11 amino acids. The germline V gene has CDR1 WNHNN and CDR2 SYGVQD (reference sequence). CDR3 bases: TGCGCCGGGTCCCAGAACACTGAAGCTTTCTTT. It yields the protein CAGSQNTEAFF.

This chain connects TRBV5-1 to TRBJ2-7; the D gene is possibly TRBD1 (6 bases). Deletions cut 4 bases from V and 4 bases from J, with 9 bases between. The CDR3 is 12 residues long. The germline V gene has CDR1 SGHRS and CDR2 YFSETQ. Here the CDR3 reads CASSAQGYEQYF. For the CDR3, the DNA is TGCGCCAGCAGCGCCCAGGGGTACGAGCAGTACTTC.

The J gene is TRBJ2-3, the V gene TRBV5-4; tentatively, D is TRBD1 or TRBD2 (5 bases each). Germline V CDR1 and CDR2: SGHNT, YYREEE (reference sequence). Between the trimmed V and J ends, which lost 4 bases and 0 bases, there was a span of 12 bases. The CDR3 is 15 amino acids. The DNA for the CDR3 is TGTGCCAGCAGCCTACCGGGACCAAGCACAGATACGCAGTATTTT. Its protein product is CASSLPGPSTDTQYF.

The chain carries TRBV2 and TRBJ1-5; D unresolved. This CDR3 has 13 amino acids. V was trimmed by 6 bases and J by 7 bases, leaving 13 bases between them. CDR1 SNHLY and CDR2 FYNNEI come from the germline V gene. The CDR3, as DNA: TGTGCCAGCAGACAGTTCGGAAGCCAGCCCCAGCATTTT. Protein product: CASRQFGSQPQHF.

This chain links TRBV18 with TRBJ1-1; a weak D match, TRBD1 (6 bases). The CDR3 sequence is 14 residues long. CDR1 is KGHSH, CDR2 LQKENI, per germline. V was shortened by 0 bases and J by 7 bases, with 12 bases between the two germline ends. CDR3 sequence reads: CASSPPRGQGEAFF. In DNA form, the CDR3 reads TGTGCCAGCTCACCACCGCGGGGGCAGGGTGAAGCTTTCTTT.

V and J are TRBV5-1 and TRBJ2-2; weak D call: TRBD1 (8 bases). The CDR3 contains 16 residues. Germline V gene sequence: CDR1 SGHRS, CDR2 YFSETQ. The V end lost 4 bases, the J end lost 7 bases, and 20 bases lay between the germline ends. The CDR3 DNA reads TGCGCCAGCAGCCTAGGACAGGGAGGGAACCTCGGGGAGCTGTTTTTT. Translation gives CASSLGQGGNLGELFF.

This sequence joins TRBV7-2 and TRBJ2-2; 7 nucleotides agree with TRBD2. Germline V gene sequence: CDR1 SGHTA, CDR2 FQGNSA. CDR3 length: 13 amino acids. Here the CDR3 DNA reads TGTGGGGAGACTAGCAGAAACACCGGGGAGCTGTTTTTT. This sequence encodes CGETSRNTGELFF. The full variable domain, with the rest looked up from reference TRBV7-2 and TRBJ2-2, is GAGVSQSPSNKVTEKGKDVELRCDPISGHTALYWYRQSLGQGLEFLIYFQGNSAPDKSGLPSDRFSAERTGGSVSTLTIQRTQQEDSAVYLCGETSRNTGELFFGEGSRLTVL.

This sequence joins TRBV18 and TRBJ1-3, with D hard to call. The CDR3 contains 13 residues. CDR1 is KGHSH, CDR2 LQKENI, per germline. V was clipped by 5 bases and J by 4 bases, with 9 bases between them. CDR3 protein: CASSGQAGNTIYF. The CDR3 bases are TGTGCCAGCTCAGGGCAGGCCGGAAACACCATATATTTT.

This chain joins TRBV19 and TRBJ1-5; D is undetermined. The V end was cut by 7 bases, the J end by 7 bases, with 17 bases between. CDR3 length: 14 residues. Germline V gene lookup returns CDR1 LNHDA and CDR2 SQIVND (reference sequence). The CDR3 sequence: CASIPSPGGQPQHF. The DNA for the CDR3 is TGTGCCAGTATCCCCTCCCCCGGCGGGCAGCCCCAGCATTTT.

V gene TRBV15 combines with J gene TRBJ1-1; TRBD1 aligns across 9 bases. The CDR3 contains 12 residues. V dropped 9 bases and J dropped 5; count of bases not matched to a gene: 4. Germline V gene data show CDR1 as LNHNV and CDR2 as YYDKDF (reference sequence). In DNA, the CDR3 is TGTGCCACAACAGGGGGCAGGACTGAAGCTTTCTTT. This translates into CATTGGRTEAFF.

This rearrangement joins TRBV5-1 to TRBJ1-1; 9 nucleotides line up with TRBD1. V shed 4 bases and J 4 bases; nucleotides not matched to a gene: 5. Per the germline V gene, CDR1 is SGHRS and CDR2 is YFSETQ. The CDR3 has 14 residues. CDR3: CASSTTGGGTEAFF. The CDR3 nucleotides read TGCGCCAGCAGCACCACAGGGGGCGGCACTGAAGCTTTCTTT.

In DNA, the CDR3 is TGTGCCAGCAGCTTAGGGGGAATACTCACTGAAGCTTTCTTT. This encodes CASSLGGILTEAFF. The rearrangement links TRBV7-8 to TRBJ1-1, with D unclear. The CDR3 contains 14 residues. V lost 1 base and J 4 bases, leaving 10 bases between the germline ends. Germline lookup yields CDR1 SGHVS and CDR2 FQNEAQ.

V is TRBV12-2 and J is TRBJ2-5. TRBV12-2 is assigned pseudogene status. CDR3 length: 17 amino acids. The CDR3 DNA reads TGTGCAAGTCGCCGGGACGGGCCGGCGGGCAGCAAAGAGACCCAGTACTTC. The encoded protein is CASRRDGPAGSKETQYF.

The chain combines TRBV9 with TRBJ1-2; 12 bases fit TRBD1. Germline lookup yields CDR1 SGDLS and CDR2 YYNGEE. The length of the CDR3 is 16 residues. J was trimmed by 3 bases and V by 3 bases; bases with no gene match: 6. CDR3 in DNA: TGTGCCAGCAGCGATGGGACAGGGGGCGCATACTATGGCTACACCTTC. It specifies CASSDGTGGAYYGYTF.

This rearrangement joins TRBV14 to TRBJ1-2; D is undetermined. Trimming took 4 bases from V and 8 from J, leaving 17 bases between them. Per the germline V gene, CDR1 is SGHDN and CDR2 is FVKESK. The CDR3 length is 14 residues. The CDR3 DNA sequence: TGTGCCAGCAGCCCCTCCGCGGGCGCGACCGGCTACACCTTC. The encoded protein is CASSPSAGATGYTF.

The CDR3 sequence: CASSRLGRASYTF. The CDR3 bases are TGTGCCAGCAGCCGCCTGGGGCGGGCGAGCTACACCTTC. The J gene is TRBJ1-2, the V gene TRBV11-2; D is possibly TRBD1 (5 bases). Germline V CDR1 and CDR2: SGHAT, FQNNGV. The CDR3 length is 13 residues. V lost 5 bases and J 9 bases, leaving 16 bases between the germline ends.

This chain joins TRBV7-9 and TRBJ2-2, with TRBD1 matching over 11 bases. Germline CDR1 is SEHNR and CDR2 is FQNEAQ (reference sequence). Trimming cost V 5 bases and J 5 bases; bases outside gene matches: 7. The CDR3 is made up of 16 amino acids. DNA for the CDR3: TGTGCCAGCAGCGCAAACCGGGACAGGGGGACCGGGGAGCTGTTTTTT. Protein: CASSANRDRGTGELFF. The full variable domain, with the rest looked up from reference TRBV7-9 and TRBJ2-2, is DTGVSQNPRHKITKRGQNVTFRCDPISEHNRLYWYRQTLGQGPEFLTYFQNEAQLEKSRLLSDRFSAERPKGSFSTLEIQRTEQGDSAMYLCASSANRDRGTGELFFGEGSRLTVL.

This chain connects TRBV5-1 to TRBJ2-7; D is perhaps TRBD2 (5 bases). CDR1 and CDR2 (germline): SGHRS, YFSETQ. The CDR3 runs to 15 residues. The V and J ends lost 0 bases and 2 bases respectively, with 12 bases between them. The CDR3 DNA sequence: TGCGCCAGCAGCTTGGTGGCGGGTCCTACCTACGAGCAGTACTTC. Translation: CASSLVAGPTYEQYF.

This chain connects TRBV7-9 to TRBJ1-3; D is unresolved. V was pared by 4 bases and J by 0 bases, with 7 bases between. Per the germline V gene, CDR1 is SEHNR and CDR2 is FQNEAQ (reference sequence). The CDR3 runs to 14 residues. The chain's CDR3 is CASSWGGSGNTIYF. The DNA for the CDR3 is TGTGCCAGCAGCTGGGGTGGCTCTGGAAACACCATATATTTT.

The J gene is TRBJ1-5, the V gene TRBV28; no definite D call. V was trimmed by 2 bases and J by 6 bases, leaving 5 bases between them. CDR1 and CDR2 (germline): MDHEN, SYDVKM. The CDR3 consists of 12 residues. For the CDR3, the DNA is TGTGCCAGCAGTTTAGCTAGTCAGCCCCAGCATTTT. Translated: CASSLASQPQHF.

Here the CDR3 reads CASSIGQGAAVKLFF. In nucleotides, the CDR3 is TGTGCCAGTAGTATTGGGCAGGGGGCAGCCGTAAAACTGTTTTTT. The J gene is TRBJ1-4, the V gene TRBV19; 8 nucleotides match TRBD1. The V gene's germline CDR1 is LNHDA and CDR2 SQIVND (reference sequence). The V gene end was trimmed by 3 bases and the J gene end by 10 bases; junction bases not matched to a gene: 10. The CDR3 sequence is 15 residues long.

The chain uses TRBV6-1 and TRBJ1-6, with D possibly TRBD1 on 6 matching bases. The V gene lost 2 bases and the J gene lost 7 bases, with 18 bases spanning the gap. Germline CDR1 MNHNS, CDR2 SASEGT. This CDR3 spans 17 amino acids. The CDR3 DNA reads TGTGCCAGCAGTGAACGGGGGGGGCCACCCAGGAATTCACCCCTCCACTTT. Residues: CASSERGGPPRNSPLHF.

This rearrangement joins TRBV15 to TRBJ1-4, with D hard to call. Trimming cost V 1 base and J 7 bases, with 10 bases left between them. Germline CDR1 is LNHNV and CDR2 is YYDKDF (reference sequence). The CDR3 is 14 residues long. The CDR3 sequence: CATSRGEAFEKLFF. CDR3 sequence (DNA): TGTGCCACCAGCAGAGGGGAGGCTTTTGAAAAACTGTTTTTT.

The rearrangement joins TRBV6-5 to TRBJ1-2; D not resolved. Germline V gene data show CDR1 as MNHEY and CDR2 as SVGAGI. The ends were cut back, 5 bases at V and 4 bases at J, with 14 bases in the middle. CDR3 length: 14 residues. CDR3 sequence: CASSPGVPSYGYTF. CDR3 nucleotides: TGTGCCAGCAGTCCCGGGGTCCCTAGCTATGGCTACACCTTC.

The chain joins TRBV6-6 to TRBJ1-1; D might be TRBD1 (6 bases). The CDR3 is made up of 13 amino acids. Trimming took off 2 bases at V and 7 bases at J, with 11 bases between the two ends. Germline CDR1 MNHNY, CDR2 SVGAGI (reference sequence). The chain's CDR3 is CASSYETGGEAFF. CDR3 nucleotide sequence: TGTGCCAGCAGTTACGAGACAGGCGGTGAAGCTTTCTTT.

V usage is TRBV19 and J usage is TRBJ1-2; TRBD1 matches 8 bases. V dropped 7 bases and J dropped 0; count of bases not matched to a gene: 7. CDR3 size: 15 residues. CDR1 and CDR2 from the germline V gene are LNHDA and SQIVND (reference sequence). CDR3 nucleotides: TGTGCCAGTAAAAATACAGGGGGAACTAACTATGGCTACACCTTC. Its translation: CASKNTGGTNYGYTF. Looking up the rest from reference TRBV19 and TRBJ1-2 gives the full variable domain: DGGITQSPKYLFRKEGQNVTLSCEQNLNHDAMYWYRQDPGQGLRLIYYSQIVNDFQKGDIAEGYSVSREKKESFPLTVTSAQKNPTAFYLCASKNTGGTNYGYTFGSGTRLTVV.